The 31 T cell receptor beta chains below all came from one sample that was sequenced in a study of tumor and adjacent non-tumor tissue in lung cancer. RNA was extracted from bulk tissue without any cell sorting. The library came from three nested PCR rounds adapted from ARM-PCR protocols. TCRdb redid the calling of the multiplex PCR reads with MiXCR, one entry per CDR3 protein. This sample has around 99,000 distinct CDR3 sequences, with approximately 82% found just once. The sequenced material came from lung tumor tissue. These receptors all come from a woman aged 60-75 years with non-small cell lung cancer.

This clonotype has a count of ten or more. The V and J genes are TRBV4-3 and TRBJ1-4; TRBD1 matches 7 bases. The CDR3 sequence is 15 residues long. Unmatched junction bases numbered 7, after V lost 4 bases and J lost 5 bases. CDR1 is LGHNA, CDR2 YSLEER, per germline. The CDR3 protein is CASSRSGTVNEKLFF. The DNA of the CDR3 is TGCGCCAGCAGCCGGTCCGGGACAGTAAATGAAAAACTGTTTTTT.

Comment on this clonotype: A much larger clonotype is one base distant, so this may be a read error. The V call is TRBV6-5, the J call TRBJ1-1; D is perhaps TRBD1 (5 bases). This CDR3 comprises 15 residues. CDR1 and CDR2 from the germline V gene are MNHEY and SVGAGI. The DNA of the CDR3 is TGTGCCAGCAGTTACTCCAGGGCAGGGAACTCTGAAGCTTTCTTT. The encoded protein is CASSYSRAGNSEAFF.

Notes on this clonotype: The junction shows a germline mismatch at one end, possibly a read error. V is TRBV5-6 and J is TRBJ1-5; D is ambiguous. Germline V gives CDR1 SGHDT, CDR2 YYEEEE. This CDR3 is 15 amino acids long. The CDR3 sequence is CAGSLRRHSNQPQHF. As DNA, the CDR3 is TGTGCCGGCAGCTTGAGGCGACACAGCAACCAGCCCCAGCATTTT.

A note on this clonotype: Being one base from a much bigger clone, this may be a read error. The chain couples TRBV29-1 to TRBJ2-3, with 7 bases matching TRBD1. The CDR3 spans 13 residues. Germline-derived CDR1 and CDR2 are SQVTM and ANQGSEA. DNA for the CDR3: TGCAACGCCCAGACAGGGTCCACAGATACGCAGTATTTT. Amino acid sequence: CNAQTGSTDTQYF.

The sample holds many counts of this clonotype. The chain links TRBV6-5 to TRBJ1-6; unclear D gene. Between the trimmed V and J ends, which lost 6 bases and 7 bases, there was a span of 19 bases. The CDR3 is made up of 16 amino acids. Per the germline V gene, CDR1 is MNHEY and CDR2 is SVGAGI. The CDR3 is CASSRRPLEPNSPLHF. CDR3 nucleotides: TGTGCCAGCAGCCGAAGACCTCTCGAGCCAAATTCACCCCTCCACTTT.

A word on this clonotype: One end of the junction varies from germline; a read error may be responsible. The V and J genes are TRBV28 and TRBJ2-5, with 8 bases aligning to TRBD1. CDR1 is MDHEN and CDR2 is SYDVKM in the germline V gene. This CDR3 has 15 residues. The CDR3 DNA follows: TGTGCCAGCATTCGGGACAGGACTATTAAAGAGACACAGTACTTC. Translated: CASIRDRTIKETQYF.

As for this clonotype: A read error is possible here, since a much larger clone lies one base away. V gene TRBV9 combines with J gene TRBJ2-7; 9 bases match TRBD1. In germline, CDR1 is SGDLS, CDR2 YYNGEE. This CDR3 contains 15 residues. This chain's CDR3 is CVSSVDGTGIYEQYF. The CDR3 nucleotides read TGTGTCAGCAGCGTAGATGGGACAGGGATTTACGAGCAGTACTTC.

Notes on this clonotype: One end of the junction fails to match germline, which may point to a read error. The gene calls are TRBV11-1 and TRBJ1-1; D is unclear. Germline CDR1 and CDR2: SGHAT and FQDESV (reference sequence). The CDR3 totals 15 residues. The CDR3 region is CASSLERHLNTEASF. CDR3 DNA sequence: TGTGCAAGCAGCTTGGAGAGACACCTGAACACTGAAGCTTCCTTT.

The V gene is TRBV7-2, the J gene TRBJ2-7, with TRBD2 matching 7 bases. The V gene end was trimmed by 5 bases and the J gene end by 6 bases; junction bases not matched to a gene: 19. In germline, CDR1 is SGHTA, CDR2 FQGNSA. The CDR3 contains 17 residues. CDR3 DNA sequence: TGTGCCAGCAGCCCACGGGCTAGCGGTATAACCTGGGGCGAGCAGTACTTC. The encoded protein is CASSPRASGITWGEQYF. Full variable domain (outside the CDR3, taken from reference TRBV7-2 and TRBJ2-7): GAGVSQSPSNKVTEKGKDVELRCDPISGHTALYWYRQSLGQGLEFLIYFQGNSAPDKSGLPSDRFSAERTGGSVSTLTIQRTQQEDSAVYLCASSPRASGITWGEQYFGPGTRLTVT.

CDR3 loop: CSVSPLANEQFF. Here the CDR3 DNA reads TGCAGTGTTTCGCCATTAGCTAATGAGCAGTTCTTC. The chain joins TRBV20-1 to TRBJ2-1, with no clear D. Germline V gives CDR1 DFQATT, CDR2 SNEGSKA (reference sequence). The length of the CDR3 is 12 residues. The ends were cut back, 7 bases at V and 7 bases at J, with 14 bases in the middle.

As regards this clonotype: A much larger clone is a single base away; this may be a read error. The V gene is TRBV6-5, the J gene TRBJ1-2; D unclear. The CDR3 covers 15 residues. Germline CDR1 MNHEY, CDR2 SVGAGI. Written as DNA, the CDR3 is TGTGGCAGCAGCCCCGGACTGGGAATGGGCTATGGCTACACCTTC. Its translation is CGSSPGLGMGYGYTF.

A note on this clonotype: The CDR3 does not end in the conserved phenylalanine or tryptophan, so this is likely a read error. The CDR3 nucleotides are TGTGCCAGCAGCTTATCGGCGGGATTAGTGAACACTGAAGCTTTCCTT. Translating gives CASSLSAGLVNTEAFL. This sequence joins TRBV11-1 and TRBJ1-1; D uncertain. This CDR3 comprises 16 residues. Germline V gives CDR1 SGHAT, CDR2 FQDESV (reference sequence). Trimming shortened V by 2 bases and J by 0 bases, and 13 bases separated the two germline ends.

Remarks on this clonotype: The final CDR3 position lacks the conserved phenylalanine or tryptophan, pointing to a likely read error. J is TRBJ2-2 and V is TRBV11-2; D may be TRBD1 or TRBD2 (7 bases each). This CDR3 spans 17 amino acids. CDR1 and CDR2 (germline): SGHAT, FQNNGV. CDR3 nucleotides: TGTGCCAGCAGCTCTCCCCAGGGGGGGCGGAACACCAGGGAACTGTTTTCT. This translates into CASSSPQGGRNTRELFS.

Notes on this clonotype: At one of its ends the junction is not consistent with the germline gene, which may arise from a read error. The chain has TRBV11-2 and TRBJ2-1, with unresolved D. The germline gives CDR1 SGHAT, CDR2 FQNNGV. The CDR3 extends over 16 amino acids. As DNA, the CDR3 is TGTACCAGCAGCTTTAATCAACGCGATCAACAGAATGAGCAGTTCTTC. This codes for CTSSFNQRDQQNEQFF.

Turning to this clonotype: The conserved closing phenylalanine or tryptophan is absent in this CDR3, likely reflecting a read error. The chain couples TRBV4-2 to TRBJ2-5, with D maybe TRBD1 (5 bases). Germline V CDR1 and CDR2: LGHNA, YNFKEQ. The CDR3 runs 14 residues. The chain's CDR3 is CACSQEGAQETQYI. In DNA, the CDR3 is TGTGCCTGCAGCCAAGAAGGGGCCCAAGAGACCCAGTACATT.

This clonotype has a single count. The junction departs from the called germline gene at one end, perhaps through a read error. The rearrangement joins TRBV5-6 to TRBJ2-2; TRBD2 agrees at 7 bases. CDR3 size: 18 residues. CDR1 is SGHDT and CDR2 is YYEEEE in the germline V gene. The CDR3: CASSRRTRGIPNTGELFF. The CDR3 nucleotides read TGTGCCAGCAGCCGAAGGACTAGAGGGATCCCGAATACCGGGGAGCTGTTTTTT.

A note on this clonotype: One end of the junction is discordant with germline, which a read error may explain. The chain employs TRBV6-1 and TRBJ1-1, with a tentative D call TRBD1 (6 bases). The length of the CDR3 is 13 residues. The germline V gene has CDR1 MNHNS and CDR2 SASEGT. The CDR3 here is CASQTYRATEAFF. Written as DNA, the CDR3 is TGTGCCAGCCAAACCTACAGGGCAACTGAAGCTTTCTTC.

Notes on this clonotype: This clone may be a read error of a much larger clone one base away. CDR3 sequence reads: CASSNNQFHQTQHF. Here the CDR3 DNA reads TGTGCCAGCAGCAATAACCAATTCCATCAGACCCAGCATTTT. The genes are TRBV6-2 or TRBV6-3 and TRBJ1-5; D is unclear. The CDR3 is 14 residues long. The germline gives CDR1 MNHEY, CDR2 SVGEGT.

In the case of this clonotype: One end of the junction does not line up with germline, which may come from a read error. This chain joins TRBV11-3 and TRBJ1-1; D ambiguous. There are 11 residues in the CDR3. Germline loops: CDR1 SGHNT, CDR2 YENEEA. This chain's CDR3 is CAGSIDTEAFF. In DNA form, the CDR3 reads TGTGCCGGCAGCATCGATACTGAAGCTTTCTTT.

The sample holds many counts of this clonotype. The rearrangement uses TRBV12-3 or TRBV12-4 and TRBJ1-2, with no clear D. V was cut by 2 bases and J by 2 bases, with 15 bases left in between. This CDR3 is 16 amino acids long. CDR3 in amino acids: CASSLYPEPSNYGYTF. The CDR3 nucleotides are TGTGCCAGCAGTTTATACCCCGAACCATCCAACTATGGCTACACCTTC.

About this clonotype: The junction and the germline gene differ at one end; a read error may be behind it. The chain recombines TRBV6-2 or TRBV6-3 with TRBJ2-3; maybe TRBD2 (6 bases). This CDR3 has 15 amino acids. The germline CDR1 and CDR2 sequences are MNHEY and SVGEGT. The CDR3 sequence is CASQLVGGSADAQYF. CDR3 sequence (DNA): TGTGCCAGCCAACTAGTCGGGGGAAGCGCAGATGCGCAGTATTTT.

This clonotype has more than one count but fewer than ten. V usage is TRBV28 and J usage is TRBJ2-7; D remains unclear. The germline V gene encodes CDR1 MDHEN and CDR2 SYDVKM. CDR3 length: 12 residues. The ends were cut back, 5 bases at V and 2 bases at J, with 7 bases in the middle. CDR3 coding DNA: TGTGCCAGCAGTGCTGAGGCCTACGAGCAGTACTTC. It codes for CASSAEAYEQYF.

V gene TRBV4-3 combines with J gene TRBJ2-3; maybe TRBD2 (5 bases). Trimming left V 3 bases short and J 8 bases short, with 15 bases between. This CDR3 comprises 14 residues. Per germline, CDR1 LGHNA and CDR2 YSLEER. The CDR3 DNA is TGCGCCAGCAGCCAGGTCCCGGTGAGCGGTACGCAGTATTTT. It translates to CASSQVPVSGTQYF.

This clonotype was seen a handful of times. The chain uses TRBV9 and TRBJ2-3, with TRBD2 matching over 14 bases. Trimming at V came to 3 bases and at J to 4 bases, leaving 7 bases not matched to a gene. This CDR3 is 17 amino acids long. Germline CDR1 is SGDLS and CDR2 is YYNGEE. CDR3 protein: CASSEGTSGGGADTQYF. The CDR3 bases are TGTGCCAGCAGCGAGGGGACTAGCGGGGGAGGCGCAGATACGCAGTATTTT.

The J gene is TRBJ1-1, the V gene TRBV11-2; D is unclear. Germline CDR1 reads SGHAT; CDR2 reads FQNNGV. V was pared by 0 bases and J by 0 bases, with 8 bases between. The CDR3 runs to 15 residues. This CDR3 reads CASSLDLSMNTEAFF. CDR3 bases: TGTGCCAGCAGCTTAGATCTCAGCATGAACACTGAAGCTTTCTTT.

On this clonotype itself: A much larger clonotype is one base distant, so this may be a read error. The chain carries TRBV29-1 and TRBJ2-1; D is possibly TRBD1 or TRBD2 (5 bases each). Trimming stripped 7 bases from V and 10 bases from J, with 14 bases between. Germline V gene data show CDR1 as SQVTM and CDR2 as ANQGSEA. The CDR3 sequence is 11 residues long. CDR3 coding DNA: TGCAGCGGGGGCAGGAGGCGAGAGCAGTTCTTC. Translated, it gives CSGGRRREQFF.

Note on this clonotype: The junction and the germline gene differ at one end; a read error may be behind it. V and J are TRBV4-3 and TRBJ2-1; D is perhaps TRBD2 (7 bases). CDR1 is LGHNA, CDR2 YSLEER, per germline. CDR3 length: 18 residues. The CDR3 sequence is CASSHRKYGGRTNNGQFF. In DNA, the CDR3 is TGCGCCAGCAGCCATAGAAAGTACGGGGGGCGAACGAACAATGGGCAGTTCTTC.

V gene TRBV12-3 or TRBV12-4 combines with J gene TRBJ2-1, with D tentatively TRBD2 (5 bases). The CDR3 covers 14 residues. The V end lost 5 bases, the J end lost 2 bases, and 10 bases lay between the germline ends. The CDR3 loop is CASSTREAYNEQFF. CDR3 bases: TGTGCCAGCAGTACTAGAGAGGCCTACAATGAGCAGTTCTTC.

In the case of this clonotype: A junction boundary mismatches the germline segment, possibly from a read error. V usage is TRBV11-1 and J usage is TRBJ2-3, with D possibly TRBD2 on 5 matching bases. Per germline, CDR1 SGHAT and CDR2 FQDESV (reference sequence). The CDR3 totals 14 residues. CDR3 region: CANSFEGTTDPQYF. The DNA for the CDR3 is TGTGCCAACAGCTTTGAGGGTACCACAGATCCGCAGTATTTT.

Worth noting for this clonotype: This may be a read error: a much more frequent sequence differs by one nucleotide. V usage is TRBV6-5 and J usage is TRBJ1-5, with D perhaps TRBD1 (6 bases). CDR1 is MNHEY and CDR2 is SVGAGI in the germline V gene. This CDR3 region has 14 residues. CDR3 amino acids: CASRRTGNDQPHHF. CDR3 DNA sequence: TGTGCCAGCAGGCGCACAGGGAACGATCAGCCCCACCATTTT.

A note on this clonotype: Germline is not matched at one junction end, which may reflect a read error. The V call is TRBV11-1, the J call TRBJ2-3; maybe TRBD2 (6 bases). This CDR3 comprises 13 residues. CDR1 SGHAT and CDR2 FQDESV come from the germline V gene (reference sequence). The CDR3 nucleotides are TGTGTCAGCAACCGGGCGGGAACAGATACGCAGTATTTT. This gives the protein CVSNRAGTDTQYF.